This T cell receptor beta chain derives from a study of T cell repertoires in cytomegalovirus infection (dated by TCRdb to the late 2010s). As for the study more broadly: The peptide stimulations were aimed at well-studied HLA-B-restricted epitopes as well as recently identified HLA-C-restricted CMV epitopes, whose presentation resists viral immunomodulation. Because public TCR beta signatures pointed to carriage of CMV infection together with the matching HLA type, the HLA type of each donor mattered for the analysis. Overall study outcomes, separate from this receptor: In both this cohort and an independent roughly 350-donor cohort, the cumulative frequency of public TCR beta family members distinguished carriers of CMV infection plus the relevant HLA type. The ex vivo response was dominated by HLA-C-restricted CMV-specific TCR beta clonotypes, which also provided the single most frequent clonotype in two of eight donors.

Concerning this clonotype itself: What antigen it recognizes has not been identified. No much larger clonotype is one base removed from it; base qualities were not supplied.

Per the publication, the treatment or condition label means: in vitro stimulation with specific CMV peptide epitopes to enrich CMV-specific T cells. The reads were generated on an Illumina HiSeq 1500. Using fastp trimming at Q25 and MiXCR clonotype assembly, TCRdb reanalyzed the public sequencing data and kept in-frame beta chains. Each CDR3 protein gets just one entry, which takes the most common genes and DNA from the rows behind it. This sample is represented by hundreds of thousands of distinct CDR3 sequences; around 29% of them were singletons. The top ten constitute 20% of the sample. CDR1 SEHNR and CDR2 FQNEAQ are derived from the germline V gene (reference sequence). V has 5 bases trimmed and J has 3 bases trimmed; junction bases matching no gene number 5. Including the terminal cysteine and phenylalanine, the CDR3 comprises 14 residues. Solely the CDR3 DNA is kept, with 42 bases framed from the first base.

The clonotype was recovered from a human donor in good health (CMV status not recorded). Some clones in this sample may be carry-over from other donors' samples. The sample was cultured PBMCs, taken from culture after CMV antigen stimulation. The V gene is TRBV7-9 and the J gene is TRBJ2-3, and 7 junction bases match TRBD2. The nucleotides are TGTGCCAGCAGCCCACGGGACTATACAGATACGCAGTATTTT. This translates into CASSPRDYTDTQYF.